This TCR beta chain was captured in a study of blood T cell repertoires in COVID-19. Profiling relied on immunoSEQ multiplex PCR, and the TCRdb table lists in-frame clones only, not all of them. The table lists around 190,000 clones, roughly 88% of them singletons. The CDR3 extends over 16 amino acids. The V gene end was trimmed by 2 bases and the J gene end by 10 bases; junction bases not matched to a gene: 10. CDR1 and CDR2 from the germline V gene are MGHDK and SYGVNS. The J gene is TRBJ2-1, the V gene TRBV25-1; TRBD1 aligns across 11 bases. The sequence came from a human donor in a cohort sampled during active COVID-19. Sequenced sample: peripheral blood. CDR3 DNA sequence: TGTGCCAGCAGTGAACAGGGGACAGGGGGGGGTAGCGAGCAGTTCTTC. Its translation is CASSEQGTGGGSEQFF.